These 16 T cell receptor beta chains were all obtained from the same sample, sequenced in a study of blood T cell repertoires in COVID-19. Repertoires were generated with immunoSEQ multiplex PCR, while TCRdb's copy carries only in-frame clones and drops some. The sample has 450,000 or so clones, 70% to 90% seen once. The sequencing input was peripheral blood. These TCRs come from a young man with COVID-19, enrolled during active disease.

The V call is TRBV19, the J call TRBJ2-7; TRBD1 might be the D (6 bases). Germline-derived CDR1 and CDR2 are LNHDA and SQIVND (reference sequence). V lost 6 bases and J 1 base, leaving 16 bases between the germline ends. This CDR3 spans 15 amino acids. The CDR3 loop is CASSNRGTGSYEQYF. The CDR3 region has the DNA TGTGCCAGTAGCAATAGGGGAACAGGGTCCTACGAGCAGTACTTC.

The CDR3 region is CASSLDSGTYNEQFF. The CDR3 coding sequence is TGTGCCAGCAGCTTGGATAGCGGGACCTACAATGAGCAGTTCTTC. The V gene is TRBV5-6, the J gene TRBJ2-1; 8 nucleotides align to TRBD2. The J segment lost 2 bases and the V segment lost 0 bases, leaving 1 base of the junction unmatched. Germline V gene lookup returns CDR1 SGHDT and CDR2 YYEEEE. CDR3 length equals 15 residues.

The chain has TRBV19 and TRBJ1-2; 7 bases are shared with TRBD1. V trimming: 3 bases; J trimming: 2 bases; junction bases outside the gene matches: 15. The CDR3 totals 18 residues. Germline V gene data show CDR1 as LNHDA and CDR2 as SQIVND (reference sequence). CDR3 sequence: CASSMLGQERPLNYGYTF. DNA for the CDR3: TGTGCCAGTAGTATGCTCGGACAGGAGAGGCCCCTGAACTATGGCTACACCTTC. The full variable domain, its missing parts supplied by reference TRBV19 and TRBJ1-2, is DGGITQSPKYLFRKEGQNVTLSCEQNLNHDAMYWYRQDPGQGLRLIYYSQIVNDFQKGDIAEGYSVSREKKESFPLTVTSAQKNPTAFYLCASSMLGQERPLNYGYTFGSGTRLTVV.

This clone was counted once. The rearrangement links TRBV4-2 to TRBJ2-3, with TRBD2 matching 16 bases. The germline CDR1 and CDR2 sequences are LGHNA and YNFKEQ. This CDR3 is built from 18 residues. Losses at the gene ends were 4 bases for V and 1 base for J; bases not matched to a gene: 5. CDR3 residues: CASSPTGTSGGGTDTQYF. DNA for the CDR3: TGTGCCAGCAGCCCCACCGGGACTAGCGGGGGGGGCACAGATACGCAGTATTTT.

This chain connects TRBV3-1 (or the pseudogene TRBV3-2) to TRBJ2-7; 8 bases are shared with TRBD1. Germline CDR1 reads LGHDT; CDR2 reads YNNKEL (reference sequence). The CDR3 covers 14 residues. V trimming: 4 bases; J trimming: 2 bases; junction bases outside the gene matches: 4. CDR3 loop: CASSPTGGTYEQYF. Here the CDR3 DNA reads TGTGCCAGCAGCCCTACAGGGGGGACCTACGAGCAGTACTTC.

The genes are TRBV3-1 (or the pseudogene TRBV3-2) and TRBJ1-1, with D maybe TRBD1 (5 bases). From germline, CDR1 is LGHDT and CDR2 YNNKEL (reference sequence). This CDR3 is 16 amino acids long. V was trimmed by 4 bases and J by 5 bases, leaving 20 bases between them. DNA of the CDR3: TGTGCCAGCAGCCGAGCCTTGGCCCCGGGGGGGACTGAAGCTTTCTTT. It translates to CASSRALAPGGTEAFF.

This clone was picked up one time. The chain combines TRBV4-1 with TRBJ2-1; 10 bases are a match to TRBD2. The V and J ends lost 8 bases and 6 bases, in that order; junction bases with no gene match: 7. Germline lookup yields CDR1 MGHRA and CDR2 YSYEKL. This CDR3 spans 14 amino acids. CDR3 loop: CASRALAGVNEQFF. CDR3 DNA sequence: TGCGCCAGCCGCGCGCTAGCGGGGGTCAATGAGCAGTTCTTC.

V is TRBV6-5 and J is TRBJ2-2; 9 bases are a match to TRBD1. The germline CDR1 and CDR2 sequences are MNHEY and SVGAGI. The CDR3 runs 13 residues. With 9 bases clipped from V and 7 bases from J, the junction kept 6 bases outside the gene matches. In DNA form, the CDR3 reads TGTGCCAGTACCCGGGACAGGGACGGGGAGCTGTTTTTT. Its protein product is CASTRDRDGELFF.

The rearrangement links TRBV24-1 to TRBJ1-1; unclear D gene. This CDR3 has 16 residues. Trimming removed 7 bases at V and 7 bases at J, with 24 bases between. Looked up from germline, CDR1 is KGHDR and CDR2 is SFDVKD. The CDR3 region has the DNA TGTGCCACCAGCCCCCAACTACGCCGGGGTCCCTATGAAGCTTTCTTT. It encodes CATSPQLRRGPYEAFF.

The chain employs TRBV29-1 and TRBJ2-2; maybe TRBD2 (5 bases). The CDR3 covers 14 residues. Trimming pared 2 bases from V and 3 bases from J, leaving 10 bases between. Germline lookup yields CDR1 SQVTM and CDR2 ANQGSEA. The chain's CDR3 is CSVESRLHTGELFF. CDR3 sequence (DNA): TGCAGCGTTGAATCGCGACTACACACCGGGGAGCTGTTTTTT.

This CDR3 is CASTSQETQYF. The CDR3 nucleotides are TGTGCCAGCACCTCGCAAGAGACCCAGTACTTC. J is TRBJ2-5 and V is TRBV11-2; D is ambiguous. The germline V and J ends were trimmed by 7 bases and 2 bases, with 5 bases remaining between them. The CDR3 totals 11 residues. Germline V lookup: CDR1 SGHAT, CDR2 FQNNGV.

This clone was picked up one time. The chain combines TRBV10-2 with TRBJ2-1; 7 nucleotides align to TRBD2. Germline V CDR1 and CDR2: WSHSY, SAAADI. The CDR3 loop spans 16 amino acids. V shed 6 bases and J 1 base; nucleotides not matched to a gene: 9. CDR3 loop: CASRDEWGGSYNEQFF. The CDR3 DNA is TGCGCCAGCAGGGACGAGTGGGGGGGATCCTACAATGAGCAGTTCTTC.

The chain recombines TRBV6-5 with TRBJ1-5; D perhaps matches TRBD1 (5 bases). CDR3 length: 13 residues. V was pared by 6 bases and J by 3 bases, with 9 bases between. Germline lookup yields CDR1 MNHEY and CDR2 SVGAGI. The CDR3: CASSDRINQPQHF. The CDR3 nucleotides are TGTGCCAGCAGCGACAGAATCAATCAGCCCCAGCATTTT.

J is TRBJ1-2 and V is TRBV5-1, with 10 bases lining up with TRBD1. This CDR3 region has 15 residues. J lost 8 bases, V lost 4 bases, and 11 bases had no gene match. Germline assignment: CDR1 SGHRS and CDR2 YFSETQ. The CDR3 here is CASSPGTGVRWGYTF. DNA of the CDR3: TGCGCCAGCAGCCCTGGGACAGGGGTTAGGTGGGGCTACACCTTC.

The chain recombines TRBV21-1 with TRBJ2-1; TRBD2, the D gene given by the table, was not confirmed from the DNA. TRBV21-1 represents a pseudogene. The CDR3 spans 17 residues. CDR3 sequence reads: CASSKATSGRGSNEQFF. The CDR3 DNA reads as TGTGCCAGCAGCAAAGCGACTAGCGGGAGGGGGTCGAATGAGCAGTTCTTC.

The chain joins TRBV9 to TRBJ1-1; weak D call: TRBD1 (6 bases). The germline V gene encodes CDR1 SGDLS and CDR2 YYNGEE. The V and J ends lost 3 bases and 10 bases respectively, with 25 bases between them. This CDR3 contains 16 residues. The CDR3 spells CASSGGVGGQDSGAFF. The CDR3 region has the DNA TGTGCCAGCAGCGGAGGGGTCGGGGGGCAGGATTCCGGAGCTTTCTTT.